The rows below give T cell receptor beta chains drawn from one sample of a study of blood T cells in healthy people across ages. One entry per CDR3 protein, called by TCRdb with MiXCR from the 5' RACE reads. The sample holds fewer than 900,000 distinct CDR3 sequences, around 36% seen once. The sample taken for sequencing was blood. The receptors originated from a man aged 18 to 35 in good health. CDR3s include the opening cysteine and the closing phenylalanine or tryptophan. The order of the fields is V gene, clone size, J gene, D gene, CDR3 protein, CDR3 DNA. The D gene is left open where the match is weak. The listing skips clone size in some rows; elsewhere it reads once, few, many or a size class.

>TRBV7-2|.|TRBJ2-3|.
CASSAAVTDTQYF
TGTGCCAGCAGCGCGGCCGTCACAGATACGCAGTATTTT
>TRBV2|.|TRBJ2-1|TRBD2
CASRETSGSYNEQFF
TGTGCCAGCAGGGAAACTAGCGGCTCCTACAATGAGCAGTTCTTC
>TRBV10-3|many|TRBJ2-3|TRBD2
CAISESPSGGTRTDTQYF
TGTGCCATCAGTGAGTCGCCTAGCGGGGGGACGCGCACAGATACGCAGTATTTT
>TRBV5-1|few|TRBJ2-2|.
CASSTTANTGELFF
TGCGCCAGCAGCACGACAGCTAACACCGGGGAGCTGTTTTTT
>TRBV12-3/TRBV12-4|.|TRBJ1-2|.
CASSLSGVGYTF
TGTGCCAGCAGTCTAAGTGGGGTGGGCTACACCTTC
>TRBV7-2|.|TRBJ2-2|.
CASSLPVDTGELFF
TGTGCCAGCAGCCTTCCCGTGGACACCGGGGAGCTGTTTTTT
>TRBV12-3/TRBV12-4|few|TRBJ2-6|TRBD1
CASSLETGGSGANVLTF
TGTGCCAGCAGTTTAGAGACAGGGGGATCTGGGGCCAACGTCCTGACTTTC
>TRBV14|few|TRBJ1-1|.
CASSQVGKNTEAFF
TGTGCCAGCAGCCAAGTTGGGAAAAACACTGAAGCTTTCTTT
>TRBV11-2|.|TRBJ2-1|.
CASSLDGPHEQFF
TGTGCCAGCAGCTTAGATGGCCCACATGAGCAGTTCTTC
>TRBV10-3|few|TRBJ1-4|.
CAISGTDNEKLFF
TGTGCCATCAGCGGGACCGATAATGAAAAACTGTTTTTT
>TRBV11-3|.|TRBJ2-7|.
CASSLTGPDEQYF
TGTGCCAGCAGCCTCACGGGTCCCGACGAGCAGTACTTC
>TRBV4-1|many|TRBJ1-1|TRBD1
CASSPRTGAEAFF
TGCGCCAGCAGCCCCCGGACAGGGGCTGAAGCTTTCTTT